The next 26 T cell receptor beta chains were all read from a single sample in a study of T cell repertoires in cytomegalovirus infection. MiXCR, applied by TCRdb to the reads, yields one record per CDR3 protein. The sample comprises roughly 180,000 distinct CDR3 sequences, roughly 28% of which are singletons, and under 35% rests with the top ten. Sequencing input: PBMCs. Source of these receptors: a human donor in good health (CMV status not recorded). Some clones in this sample may be carry-over from other donors' samples.

This clonotype was seen more than once but under ten times. The chain is built from TRBV20-1 and TRBJ2-1, with 9 bases that match TRBD1. CDR3 length: 12 amino acids. Germline-derived CDR1 and CDR2 are DFQATT and SNEGSKA (reference sequence). The V segment lost 6 bases and the J segment 7 bases; nucleotides outside the gene matches: 4. CDR3 DNA sequence: TGCAGTGCAGGACAGGGGTGGAATGAGCAGTTCTTC. This gives the protein CSAGQGWNEQFF.

The sample holds a few counts of this clonotype. J is TRBJ2-5 and V is TRBV5-1, with 7 bases fitting TRBD1. CDR3 length: 16 residues. J was trimmed by 0 bases and V by 4 bases; bases with no gene match: 9. The germline CDR1 and CDR2 sequences are SGHRS and YFSETQ. CDR3 sequence (DNA): TGCGCCAGCAGCCGGGTCCCGGGACAGTACCAAGAGACCCAGTACTTC. It encodes CASSRVPGQYQETQYF.

The V call is TRBV19, the J call TRBJ2-4, with D perhaps assigned TRBD1 or TRBD2 (7 bases each). CDR1 and CDR2 (germline): LNHDA, SQIVND (reference sequence). The germline V and J ends were trimmed by 5 bases and 0 bases, with 14 bases remaining between them. This CDR3 has 16 residues. The CDR3 region is CASSPTGEGAKNIQYF. CDR3 coding DNA: TGTGCCAGTAGTCCTACAGGGGAGGGAGCCAAAAACATTCAGTACTTC.

This chain joins TRBV11-2 and TRBJ2-2; 9 nucleotides agree with TRBD2. The CDR3 spans 16 residues. V shed 7 bases, J shed 7 bases, and the junction held 13 bases outside the gene matches. Germline CDR1 SGHAT, CDR2 FQNNGV. The CDR3 region is CASTPPSGDLFGELFF. CDR3 nucleotides: TGTGCCAGCACCCCCCCTAGCGGGGACCTTTTCGGGGAGCTGTTTTTT.

This chain uses TRBV6-5 with TRBJ1-1, with 9 nucleotides matching TRBD1. Germline V gene lookup returns CDR1 MNHEY and CDR2 SVGAGI. There are 15 residues in the CDR3. Trimming took 5 bases from V and 10 from J; bases not matched to a gene: 14. CDR3 region: CASSPLPGQGDRAFF. The CDR3 nucleotides read TGTGCCAGCAGTCCCCTCCCGGGACAGGGAGATCGAGCTTTCTTT.

This clonotype was picked up many times. The genes are TRBV7-2 and TRBJ2-5; 10 nucleotides align to TRBD2. V lost 7 bases, J lost 1 base, and 6 bases stayed unmatched. CDR1 is SGHTA and CDR2 is FQGNSA in the germline V gene. CDR3 length: 15 residues. The CDR3 bases are TGTGCCAGCACTCTAGCGGGGGCGACCCAAGAGACCCAGTACTTC. It codes for CASTLAGATQETQYF.

The J gene is TRBJ2-1, the V gene TRBV6-2 or TRBV6-3; the match to TRBD2 covers 10 bases. Trimming at V came to 6 bases and at J to 3 bases, leaving 11 bases not matched to a gene. The germline V gene encodes CDR1 MNHEY and CDR2 SVGEGT. The CDR3 consists of 17 residues. The CDR3 here is CASSPSGLAGGYNEQFF. CDR3 nucleotides: TGTGCCAGCAGCCCGAGTGGGTTAGCGGGGGGCTACAATGAGCAGTTCTTC.

This clonotype has a handful of counts. This chain uses TRBV10-3 with TRBJ2-1, with D perhaps matching TRBD2 (5 bases). The V end was cut by 4 bases, the J end by 2 bases, with 15 bases between. Per the germline V gene, CDR1 is ENHRY and CDR2 is SYGVKD. The CDR3 contains 16 residues. CDR3 sequence: CAISGDASRTYNEQFF. CDR3 sequence (DNA): TGTGCCATCAGTGGAGACGCTAGCAGAACCTACAATGAGCAGTTCTTC.

This clonotype was seen a handful of times. The chain combines TRBV12-3 or TRBV12-4 with TRBJ1-1; no reliable D call. V was trimmed by 2 bases and J by 0 bases, leaving 7 bases between them. The CDR3 extends over 14 amino acids. In DNA, the CDR3 is TGTGCCAGCAGTTTATGGGATATGAACACTGAAGCTTTCTTT. It translates to CASSLWDMNTEAFF.

This clonotype came up many times. This chain uses TRBV7-2 with TRBJ2-5, with 12 bases that match TRBD2. The V and J ends lost 3 bases and 1 base, in that order; junction bases with no gene match: 3. CDR3 length: 16 residues. Germline V CDR1 and CDR2: SGHTA, FQGNSA. The CDR3 bases are TGTGCCAGCAGCTTCACTAGCGGGGGGCCCCAAGAGACCCAGTACTTC. The encoded protein is CASSFTSGGPQETQYF.

This clonotype was found a few times. V and J are TRBV9 and TRBJ2-2, with 10 nucleotides matching TRBD2. Trimming took 3 bases from V and 4 from J; bases not matched to a gene: 12. The germline CDR1 and CDR2 sequences are SGDLS and YYNGEE. CDR3 length: 18 amino acids. The CDR3 region is CASSAQLAGLRITGELFF. The DNA for the CDR3 is TGTGCCAGCAGCGCCCAACTAGCGGGGCTCCGGATCACCGGGGAGCTGTTTTTT.

This clonotype has ten or more counts. The chain is built from TRBV7-9 and TRBJ1-1; D gene ambiguous. CDR1 and CDR2 from the germline V gene are SEHNR and FQNEAQ (reference sequence). The CDR3 is made up of 15 amino acids. Trimming took off 0 bases at V and 0 bases at J, with 8 bases between the two ends. CDR3 protein: CASSLAPVLNTEAFF. CDR3 nucleotide sequence: TGTGCCAGCAGCTTAGCGCCCGTGCTGAACACTGAAGCTTTCTTT.

V gene TRBV12-3 or TRBV12-4 combines with J gene TRBJ1-1; D perhaps matches TRBD1 (6 bases). The ends were cut back, 1 base at V and 4 bases at J, with 10 bases in the middle. The CDR3 has 14 amino acids. For the CDR3, the DNA is TGTGCCAGCAGTTTAGGTGGGGGGCTCACTGAAGCTTTCTTT. The encoded protein is CASSLGGGLTEAFF.

This clonotype was counted a few times. This chain links TRBV14 with TRBJ1-2; D gene ambiguous. Trimming left V 4 bases short and J 2 bases short, with 11 bases between. This CDR3 is built from 14 residues. Looked up from germline, CDR1 is SGHDN and CDR2 is FVKESK. CDR3 sequence reads: CASSPEQMNYGYTF. In DNA form, the CDR3 reads TGTGCCAGCAGCCCCGAGCAGATGAACTATGGCTACACCTTC.

This clonotype showed up just a few times. This sequence joins TRBV19 and TRBJ1-3, with D perhaps matching TRBD1 (5 bases). V gave up 6 bases and J gave up 0 bases, with 9 bases separating them. Germline V gives CDR1 LNHDA, CDR2 SQIVND (reference sequence). The CDR3 loop spans 14 amino acids. As DNA, the CDR3 is TGTGCCAGTAGCGGGACTCTCTCTGGAAACACCATATATTTT. Translating gives CASSGTLSGNTIYF.

The CDR3 sequence: CASSGVGLAGTDTQYF. Here the CDR3 DNA reads TGTGCCAGCAGTGGGGTCGGACTAGCGGGGACAGATACGCAGTATTTT. The chain links TRBV6-2 or TRBV6-3 to TRBJ2-3; 12 bases match TRBD2. The V segment lost 5 bases and the J segment 3 bases; nucleotides outside the gene matches: 6. CDR3 length: 16 residues. Germline lookup yields CDR1 MNHEY and CDR2 SVGEGT.

This clonotype turned up a few times. V gene TRBV18 combines with J gene TRBJ2-7, with a possible D match to TRBD1 (6 bases). Trimming cost V 3 bases and J 3 bases, with 12 bases left between them. The CDR3 is 14 residues long. Germline CDR1 KGHSH, CDR2 LQKENI. Written as DNA, the CDR3 is TGTGCCAGCTCACCCGACACAGGGAGCTACGAGCAGTACTTC. Its protein is CASSPDTGSYEQYF.

The rearrangement uses TRBV4-1 and TRBJ1-4, with 8 bases matching TRBD1. Germline CDR1 and CDR2: MGHRA and YSYEKL. The CDR3 consists of 15 residues. The V segment lost 1 base and the J segment 5 bases; nucleotides outside the gene matches: 3. CDR3 sequence (DNA): TGCGCCAGCAGCCAAGTGGGACAGGACAATGAAAAACTGTTTTTT. Translating gives CASSQVGQDNEKLFF.

This chain uses TRBV12-3 or TRBV12-4 with TRBJ2-6; D call uncertain. With 6 bases removed from V and 4 bases from J, the gap between germline ends came to 10 bases. The CDR3 runs to 14 residues. The CDR3 bases are TGTGCCAGCAGCCTGGGTGCAGGGGCCAACGTCCTGACTTTC. Translating gives CASSLGAGANVLTF.

The chain has TRBV29-1 and TRBJ2-3, with 7 bases lining up with TRBD1. Looked up from germline, CDR1 is SQVTM and CDR2 is ANQGSEA. Germline trimming cut 6 bases from V and 0 bases from J; bases unmatched to any gene: 3. This CDR3 is built from 13 residues. The CDR3 region has the DNA TGCAGCGTCGGACAGGCAAGCACAGATACGCAGTATTTT. Its translation: CSVGQASTDTQYF.

CDR3 in amino acids: CASGTGGNTGELFF. The CDR3 bases are TGTGCCAGTGGGACAGGGGGAAACACCGGGGAGCTGTTTTTT. The chain uses TRBV2 and TRBJ2-2; 11 bases line up with TRBD1. Trimming removed 9 bases from V and 2 bases from J; junction bases left unmatched: 2. The germline CDR1 and CDR2 sequences are SNHLY and FYNNEI. The CDR3 loop spans 14 amino acids.

V and J are TRBV12-3 or TRBV12-4 and TRBJ2-1; a weak D match, TRBD2 (5 bases). V lost 6 bases to trimming and J lost 2 bases, with 14 bases between them. This CDR3 contains 15 residues. For the CDR3, the DNA is TGTGCCAGCAGCACCTTAGCGACCACCTACAATGAGCAGTTCTTC. Residues: CASSTLATTYNEQFF.

This clonotype was seen a handful of times. The chain is built from TRBV5-5 and TRBJ2-2; unclear D gene. CDR3 length: 14 amino acids. The ends were cut back, 0 bases at V and 4 bases at J, with 7 bases in the middle. Germline V lookup: CDR1 SGHKS, CDR2 YYEKEE (reference sequence). This CDR3 is CASSLVAGTGELFF. CDR3 sequence (DNA): TGTGCCAGCAGCTTGGTTGCCGGCACCGGGGAGCTGTTTTTT.

This clonotype was detected only a few times. The rearrangement links TRBV7-6 to TRBJ2-5, with 9 bases that match TRBD1. The CDR3 is made up of 13 amino acids. Per the germline V gene, CDR1 is SGHVS and CDR2 is FNYEAQ. The J segment lost 5 bases and the V segment lost 8 bases, leaving 6 bases of the junction unmatched. The CDR3 region is CASANRGQETQYF. For the CDR3, the DNA is TGTGCCAGCGCCAACAGGGGGCAGGAGACCCAGTACTTC.

The chain recombines TRBV5-4 with TRBJ2-7; 8 nucleotides line up with TRBD2. Germline-derived CDR1 and CDR2 are SGHNT and YYREEE (reference sequence). Trimming took 3 bases from V and 0 from J; bases not matched to a gene: 5. The CDR3 length is 15 residues. DNA for the CDR3: TGTGCCAGCAGCTACCCCGGGGGGGGCTCCTACGAGCAGTACTTC. Encoded protein: CASSYPGGGSYEQYF.

The sample holds a few counts of this clonotype. The chain joins TRBV7-8 to TRBJ1-6, with D possibly matching TRBD1 (6 bases). Trimming removed 5 bases at V and 7 bases at J, with 12 bases between. In germline, CDR1 is SGHVS, CDR2 FQNEAQ. This CDR3 has 14 residues. This chain's CDR3 is CASSPDSGNSPLHF. As DNA, the CDR3 is TGTGCCAGCAGCCCGGACAGTGGGAATTCACCCCTCCACTTT.